This TCR beta chain was observed in a study of shared clonotypes between healthy human individuals. About the study: CD4 naive cells filled three plates per donor, CD4 memory three, CD8 naive two and CD8 memory one.

Donors were Caucasian adults residing in Nashville, Tennessee, USA. The study separated CD4+ cells into CD45RA+ naive and CD45RA-negative memory subsets. At a deep level, the assay was run. TCRdb keeps only in-frame clones here, not all; method: immunoSEQ multiplex PCR. The sample consists of 640,000 or so clones, about three quarters of them appearing once. This CDR3 contains 12 residues. Deletions cut 1 base from V and 5 bases from J, with 5 bases between. Germline V gene data show CDR1 as LGHNT and CDR2 as FRNRAP. The genes are TRBV12-5 and TRBJ2-5; a possible D gene is TRBD1 (5 bases). The sequenced sample consisted of memory CD4+ T cells sorted from blood. Subset described: CD45RA-negative fraction. This TCR came from a woman under 40 in good health. DNA for the CDR3: TGTGCTAGTGGTTTGGGACAGGAGACCCAGTACTTC. Translating gives CASGLGQETQYF.